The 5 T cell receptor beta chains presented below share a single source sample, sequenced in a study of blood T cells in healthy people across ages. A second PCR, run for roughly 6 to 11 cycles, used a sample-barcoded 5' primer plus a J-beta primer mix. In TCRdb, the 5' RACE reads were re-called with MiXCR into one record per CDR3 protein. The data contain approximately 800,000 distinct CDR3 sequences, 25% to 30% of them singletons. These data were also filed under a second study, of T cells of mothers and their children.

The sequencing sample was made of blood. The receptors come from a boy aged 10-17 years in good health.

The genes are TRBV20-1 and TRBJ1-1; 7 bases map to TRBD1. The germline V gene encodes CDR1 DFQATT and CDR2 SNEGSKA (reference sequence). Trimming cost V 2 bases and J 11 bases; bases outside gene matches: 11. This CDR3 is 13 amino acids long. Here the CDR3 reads CSARPLRQGLAFF. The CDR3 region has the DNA TGCAGTGCTAGACCCCTGAGACAGGGCCTCGCTTTCTTT.

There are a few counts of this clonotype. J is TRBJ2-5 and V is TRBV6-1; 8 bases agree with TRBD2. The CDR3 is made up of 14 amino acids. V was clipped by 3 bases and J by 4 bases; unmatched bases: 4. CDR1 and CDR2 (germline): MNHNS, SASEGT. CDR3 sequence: CASSDWTSRETQYF. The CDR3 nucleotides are TGTGCCAGCAGTGATTGGACTAGCCGAGAGACCCAGTACTTC.

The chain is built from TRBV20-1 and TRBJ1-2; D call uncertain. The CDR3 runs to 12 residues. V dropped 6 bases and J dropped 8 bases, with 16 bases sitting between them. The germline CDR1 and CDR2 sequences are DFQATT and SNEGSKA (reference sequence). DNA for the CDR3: TGCAGTGCGAGCCTCGACCTGGGCGGCTACACCTTC. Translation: CSASLDLGGYTF.

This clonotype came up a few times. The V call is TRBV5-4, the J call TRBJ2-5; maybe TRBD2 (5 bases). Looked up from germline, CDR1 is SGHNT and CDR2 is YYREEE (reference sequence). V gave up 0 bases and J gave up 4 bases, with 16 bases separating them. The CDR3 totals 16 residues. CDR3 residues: CASSLGQPGRRETQYF. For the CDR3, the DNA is TGTGCCAGCAGCTTGGGTCAGCCGGGGAGAAGAGAGACCCAGTACTTC.

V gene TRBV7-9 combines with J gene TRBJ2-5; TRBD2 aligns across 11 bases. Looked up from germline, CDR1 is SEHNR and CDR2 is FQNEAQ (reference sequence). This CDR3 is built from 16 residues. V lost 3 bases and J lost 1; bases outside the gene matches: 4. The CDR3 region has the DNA TGTGCCAGCAGCTTTCTCGGGACTAGCGGCCAAGAGACCCAGTACTTC. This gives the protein CASSFLGTSGQETQYF.